What follows are 29 T cell receptor beta chains derived from one specimen sequenced in a study of T cells in Graves' hyperthyroidism and ophthalmopathy. Using RNA transcripts as the source, TCR beta CDR3 regions were amplified. The HTBI set primed first-round TCR CDR3 RT-PCR. TCRdb reprocessed the multiplex PCR reads via MiXCR and lists one record per CDR3 protein. The data hold 300,000 to 400,000 distinct CDR3 sequences, with about 13% observed a single time. Sequenced: blood. The receptors derive from a woman between 18 and 29 years old with Graves' hyperthyroidism.

Only a few counts were recorded for this clonotype. V gene TRBV15 combines with J gene TRBJ2-7; 13 nucleotides match TRBD2. Germline CDR1 reads LNHNV; CDR2 reads YYDKDF (reference sequence). The CDR3 length is 17 residues. Trimming removed 5 bases from V and 3 bases from J; junction bases left unmatched: 10. CDR3 region: CATSVWTSGGVSYEQYF. DNA of the CDR3: TGTGCCACCAGCGTATGGACTAGCGGGGGTGTCAGCTACGAGCAGTACTTC.

This clonotype has only a few counts. At one of its ends the junction is not consistent with the germline gene, which may arise from a read error. The chain employs TRBV4-1 and TRBJ1-5, with 7 bases that match TRBD1. This CDR3 is built from 15 residues. Germline assignment: CDR1 MGHRA and CDR2 YSYEKL. The CDR3: CARSGTAIGNQPQHF. CDR3 DNA sequence: TGCGCCCGCAGCGGGACAGCCATCGGCAATCAGCCCCAGCATTTT.

Only one count was recorded for this clonotype. The chain combines TRBV28 with TRBJ1-5, with D possibly matching TRBD1 (6 bases). The CDR3 covers 12 residues. The germline V gene has CDR1 MDHEN and CDR2 SYDVKM. The V gene lost 9 bases and the J gene lost 2 bases, with 8 bases spanning the gap. The CDR3 bases are TGTGCCAGTGCAGGGGGCAATCAGCCCCAGCATTTT. It translates to CASAGGNQPQHF.

The chain carries TRBV18 and TRBJ2-2; D gene ambiguous. Trimming cost V 2 bases and J 8 bases, with 9 bases left between them. This CDR3 contains 13 residues. Germline V gene data show CDR1 as KGHSH and CDR2 as LQKENI. This chain's CDR3 is CASSPRPGGELFF. As DNA, the CDR3 is TGTGCCAGCTCACCAAGGCCCGGTGGGGAGCTGTTTTTT. Drawing the rest from reference TRBV18 and TRBJ2-2, the complete variable domain is NAGVMQNPRHLVRRRGQEARLRCSPMKGHSHVYWYRQLPEEGLKFMVYLQKENIIDESGMPKERFSAEFPKEGPSILRIQQVVRGDSAAYFCASSPRPGGELFFGEGSRLTVL.

For this clonotype: A read error is possible here, since a much larger clone lies one base away. This is likely a read error, given that the CDR3 carries no conserved phenylalanine or tryptophan at its end. The V call is TRBV28, the J call TRBJ1-5; D may be TRBD1 (5 bases). Germline CDR1 is MDHEN and CDR2 is SYDVKM. CDR3 length: 12 residues. V was pared by 6 bases and J by 5 bases, with 8 bases between. CDR3 sequence: CASRGGDQPQHL. The CDR3 DNA follows: TGTGCCAGCAGGGGGGGGGATCAGCCCCAGCATTTG.

This clonotype was counted many times. This sequence joins TRBV20-1 and TRBJ2-7; possible D gene TRBD2, 5 bases. Deletions cut 3 bases from V and 0 bases from J, with 15 bases between. The CDR3 is 15 residues long. CDR1 and CDR2 from the germline V gene are DFQATT and SNEGSKA (reference sequence). CDR3 DNA sequence: TGCAGTGCTAGTTCCCCCCGCGGGTCCTCCTACGAGCAGTACTTC. This encodes CSASSPRGSSYEQYF.

This clonotype was seen ten or more times. V and J are TRBV12-3 or TRBV12-4 and TRBJ2-3; the D gene is possibly TRBD1 (7 bases). Trimming removed 7 bases at V and 0 bases at J, with 14 bases between. This CDR3 comprises 15 residues. Here the CDR3 DNA reads TGTGCCAGCACCCCCAGGGGGGCTAGCACAGATACGCAGTATTTT. Its translation: CASTPRGASTDTQYF.

The table lists this clonotype with a few counts. One end of the junction does not line up with germline, which may come from a read error. The chain recombines TRBV6-1 with TRBJ1-1, with D possibly being TRBD1 (6 bases). In germline, CDR1 is MNHNS, CDR2 SASEGT. The CDR3 is 14 residues long. As DNA, the CDR3 is TGTGCCAGCACCTCTGGGGGGGCGAACTCTGAAGCTTTCTTT. Its translation is CASTSGGANSEAFF.

Regarding this clonotype: Given a much more abundant clone one base away, this may be a read error. The CDR3, as DNA: TGTGCCGTCAGTAAGGACCGCCAAGAGACCCAGTACTTC. Its protein is CAVSKDRQETQYF. V and J are TRBV10-3 and TRBJ2-5; D unclear. Per germline, CDR1 ENHRY and CDR2 SYGVKD. The CDR3 length is 13 residues.

This clonotype was recorded many times. This rearrangement joins TRBV20-1 to TRBJ2-4; either TRBD1 or TRBD2 may fit D (6 bases each). The V end was cut by 5 bases, the J end by 3 bases, with 14 bases between. The CDR3 has 14 residues. Germline assignment: CDR1 DFQATT and CDR2 SNEGSKA (reference sequence). The CDR3 loop is CSALQGLGKNIQYF. The DNA for the CDR3 is TGCAGTGCTTTACAGGGACTCGGCAAAAACATTCAGTACTTC.

Ten or more counts support this clonotype. The V and J genes are TRBV12-3 or TRBV12-4 and TRBJ1-5, with 7 bases matching TRBD1. The CDR3 extends over 14 amino acids. With 3 bases clipped from V and 7 bases from J, the junction kept 6 bases outside the gene matches. DNA for the CDR3: TGTGCCAGCAGTTTGGGACAGACTCCCCAGCCCCAGCATTTT. Translated, it gives CASSLGQTPQPQHF.

This clonotype showed up many times. The rearrangement uses TRBV3-1 and TRBJ1-1, with D possibly matching TRBD1 (6 bases). CDR3 size: 15 residues. Germline CDR1 LGHDT, CDR2 YNNKEL (reference sequence). The ends were cut back, 1 base at V and 0 bases at J, with 9 bases in the middle. CDR3 in DNA: TGTGCCAGCAGCCAAGTTGAGGGGGTGAACACTGAAGCTTTCTTT. Protein product: CASSQVEGVNTEAFF. Looking up the rest from reference TRBV3-1 and TRBJ1-1 gives the full variable domain: DTAVSQTPKYLVTQMGNDKSIKCEQNLGHDTMYWYKQDSKKFLKIMFSYNNKELIINETVPNRFSPKSPDKAHLNLHINSLELGDSAVYFCASSQVEGVNTEAFFGQGTRLTVV.

The rearrangement uses TRBV6-9 and TRBJ2-3, with D tentatively TRBD2 (6 bases). CDR3 size: 14 residues. Trimming took off 3 bases at V and 1 base at J, with 8 bases between the two ends. Germline V lookup: CDR1 MNHGY, CDR2 SVAAGI. The CDR3 spells CASSYPSGTDTQYF. CDR3 DNA sequence: TGTGCCAGCAGTTACCCTAGCGGCACAGATACGCAGTATTTT.

In this sample, this clonotype turned up many times. The chain is built from TRBV20-1 and TRBJ2-3, with TRBD2 identical over 9 bases. Looked up from germline, CDR1 is DFQATT and CDR2 is SNEGSKA (reference sequence). The J segment lost 3 bases and the V segment lost 3 bases, leaving 7 bases of the junction unmatched. This CDR3 is 15 amino acids long. The CDR3 nucleotides are TGCAGTGCTAGGTTTCCTAGCGGGAATACAGATACGCAGTATTTT. Encoded protein: CSARFPSGNTDTQYF.

This clonotype was detected a few times. J is TRBJ1-1 and V is TRBV7-9; D is ambiguous. Germline V gives CDR1 SEHNR, CDR2 FQNEAQ (reference sequence). V was pared by 1 base and J by 4 bases, with 10 bases between. The length of the CDR3 is 14 residues. For the CDR3, the DNA is TGTGCCAGCAGCTTAGTGTCGGTGGCCACTGAAGCTTTCTTT. This translates into CASSLVSVATEAFF.

This clonotype has just a few counts. V gene TRBV7-8 combines with J gene TRBJ1-5; a weak D match, TRBD1 (6 bases). The V gene lost 1 base and the J gene lost 3 bases, with 7 bases spanning the gap. The germline CDR1 and CDR2 sequences are SGHVS and FQNEAQ. CDR3 size: 14 residues. Written as DNA, the CDR3 is TGTGCCAGCAGCTTAGACAGGGCCAATCAGCCCCAGCATTTT. The encoded protein is CASSLDRANQPQHF.

This clonotype was seen repeatedly, ten times or more. The V call is TRBV7-8, the J call TRBJ2-1, with TRBD2 matching over 8 bases. With 5 bases clipped from V and 2 bases from J, the junction kept 8 bases outside the gene matches. This CDR3 spans 16 amino acids. Germline loops: CDR1 SGHVS, CDR2 FQNEAQ. CDR3 bases: TGTGCCAGCAGCCCGAGCCGGGGGGGCGCCTACAATGAGCAGTTCTTC. It is translated as CASSPSRGGAYNEQFF.

The sample holds many counts of this clonotype. As DNA, the CDR3 is TGTGCCAGCAGTTGGGACTCGCGGGGGGCAGATACGCAGTATTTT. Residues: CASSWDSRGADTQYF. The rearrangement joins TRBV6-2 or TRBV6-3 to TRBJ2-3; 8 nucleotides line up with TRBD2. The CDR3 is 15 residues long. V shed 4 bases and J 4 bases; nucleotides not matched to a gene: 7. CDR1 and CDR2 (germline): MNHEY, SVGEGT.

This clonotype has more than one count but fewer than ten. The chain couples TRBV10-3 to TRBJ1-2; D possibly corresponds to TRBD1 (6 bases). Germline lookup yields CDR1 ENHRY and CDR2 SYGVKD. The CDR3 loop spans 12 amino acids. V was cut by 7 bases and J by 10 bases, with 16 bases left in between. The CDR3, as DNA: TGTGCCATCAACCCCGGGACAAACTTCTACACCTTC. Its translation: CAINPGTNFYTF.

Ten or more counts support this clonotype. This chain links TRBV7-9 with TRBJ1-2; 8 bases agree with TRBD1. The CDR3 is made up of 15 amino acids. Germline trimming cut 5 bases from V and 1 base from J; bases unmatched to any gene: 6. Germline CDR1 reads SEHNR; CDR2 reads FQNEAQ (reference sequence). The CDR3 spells CASSPDRALNYGYTF. The CDR3 bases are TGTGCCAGCAGCCCGGACAGGGCACTTAACTATGGCTACACCTTC.

This clonotype was observed many times. The genes are TRBV6-2 or TRBV6-3 and TRBJ1-5; TRBD1 matches at 12 bases. CDR3 length: 18 amino acids. Germline loops: CDR1 MNHEY, CDR2 SVGEGT. V dropped 6 bases and J dropped 1; count of bases not matched to a gene: 10. The CDR3 DNA sequence: TGTGCCAGCAGCTCCAGCGGGACAGGGGGCTTGAGCAATCAGCCCCAGCATTTT. Protein: CASSSSGTGGLSNQPQHF.

This clonotype was recorded a few times. This rearrangement joins TRBV5-8 to TRBJ2-1, with D perhaps matching TRBD2 (6 bases). This CDR3 contains 15 residues. Looked up from germline, CDR1 is SGHTS and CDR2 is YDEGEE. Trimming took 4 bases from V and 0 from J, leaving 11 bases between them. The CDR3 sequence: CASSHGGGSYNEQFF. CDR3 in DNA: TGTGCCAGCAGCCACGGGGGAGGCTCCTACAATGAGCAGTTCTTC.

This clonotype was seen a handful of times. This rearrangement joins TRBV12-3 or TRBV12-4 to TRBJ1-5; no clear D. The CDR3 spans 15 residues. Trimming pared 6 bases from V and 3 bases from J, leaving 15 bases between. The CDR3 loop is CASSGPSGTNQPQHF. The DNA for the CDR3 is TGTGCCAGCAGCGGCCCCAGCGGCACCAATCAGCCCCAGCATTTT.

This clonotype was detected ten times or more. The chain carries TRBV27 and TRBJ2-4, with D perhaps matching TRBD2 (6 bases). The germline V gene encodes CDR1 MNHEY and CDR2 SMNVEV (reference sequence). The CDR3 sequence is 15 residues long. V was cut by 3 bases and J by 0 bases, with 9 bases left in between. CDR3 protein: CASSLEGIAKNIQYF. In DNA form, the CDR3 reads TGTGCCAGCAGTTTGGAGGGAATAGCCAAAAACATTCAGTACTTC.

In its sample, this clonotype was seen a few times. The chain uses TRBV6-5 and TRBJ1-2, with D possibly TRBD1 on 5 matching bases. V lost 0 bases and J 8 bases, leaving 13 bases between the germline ends. CDR3 length: 14 amino acids. The V gene's germline CDR1 is MNHEY and CDR2 SVGAGI. The CDR3 DNA sequence: TGTGCCAGCAGTTACTCAGCCGGGACGCAGGGCTACACCTTC. Translated: CASSYSAGTQGYTF.

The CDR3 DNA reads as TGTGCCAGCAGACAGGGGGACGGGGAGCTGTTTTTT. It encodes CASRQGDGELFF. The chain has TRBV6-4 and TRBJ2-2, with 8 bases identical to TRBD1. CDR1 is MRHNA, CDR2 SNTAGT, per germline. After removal of 6 bases from V and 7 bases from J, the junction contained 1 base not matched to a gene. The CDR3 consists of 12 residues.

This clonotype has a count of ten or more. V gene TRBV18 combines with J gene TRBJ1-2; no clear D. Per the germline V gene, CDR1 is KGHSH and CDR2 is LQKENI. V lost 6 bases and J lost 0, with 14 bases in between. The CDR3 is made up of 15 amino acids. The CDR3 here is CASSASGETNYGYTF. Written as DNA, the CDR3 is TGTGCCAGCTCCGCGTCCGGGGAAACTAACTATGGCTACACCTTC. The variable domain in full, completed from reference TRBV18 and TRBJ1-2, reads NAGVMQNPRHLVRRRGQEARLRCSPMKGHSHVYWYRQLPEEGLKFMVYLQKENIIDESGMPKERFSAEFPKEGPSILRIQQVVRGDSAAYFCASSASGETNYGYTFGSGTRLTVV.

Regarding this clonotype: A read error is possible here, since a much larger clone lies one base away. The genes are TRBV6-2 or TRBV6-3 and TRBJ2-3, with a tentative D call TRBD2 (5 bases). The CDR3 runs 12 residues. Germline V gives CDR1 MNHEY, CDR2 SVGEGT. The CDR3 protein is CASHEGSDMQYF. In DNA, the CDR3 is TGTGCCAGCCACGAGGGATCGGATATGCAGTATTTT.

Turning to this clonotype: Possible read error: a much larger clone is one base away. The J gene is TRBJ2-3, the V gene TRBV27; D is unresolved. V shed 5 bases and J shed 2 bases, with 5 bases lying between them. Germline lookup yields CDR1 MNHEY and CDR2 SMNVEV (reference sequence). The CDR3 length is 12 residues. CDR3 bases: TGTGCCAGCAGTCGAAACACAGATACGCAGTATTTT. Its protein is CASSRNTDTQYF.